What follows are 15 T cell receptor beta chains derived from one specimen sequenced in a study of T-cell reconstitution after alpha-beta-depleted transplantation in children. The TCRbeta library incorporated unique molecular identifiers. TCRdb re-derived calls from the PCR reads in MiXCR, one entry per CDR3 protein. Seen here are over 15,000 distinct CDR3 sequences, about 5% observed once, and the top ten hold approximately 7%. The sample consisted of PBMCs, taken before TCRalphabeta/CD19-depleted stem cell transplant. Receptor source: a boy aged 5-17 years with acute lymphoblastic leukemia, due to receive a stem cell transplant.

The chain joins TRBV19 to TRBJ2-7; D might be TRBD1 (6 bases). This CDR3 contains 12 residues. Trimming took off 6 bases at V and 6 bases at J, with 12 bases between the two ends. The germline gives CDR1 LNHDA, CDR2 SQIVND (reference sequence). This chain's CDR3 is CASRRRGGEQYF. CDR3 coding DNA: TGTGCCAGTAGAAGAAGAGGGGGCGAGCAGTACTTC.

This clonotype was recorded a few times. The chain links TRBV6-1 to TRBJ1-2; possible D gene TRBD1, 6 bases. The germline V gene has CDR1 MNHNS and CDR2 SASEGT. Trimming removed 5 bases at V and 3 bases at J, with 16 bases between. The CDR3 has 15 amino acids. The CDR3 spells CASSPQRGKHYGYTF. DNA for the CDR3: TGTGCCAGCAGTCCACAGAGGGGGAAGCACTATGGCTACACCTTC.

The chain carries TRBV5-4 and TRBJ2-1; D is perhaps TRBD2 (10 bases). This CDR3 is built from 16 residues. CDR1 is SGHNT and CDR2 is YYREEE in the germline V gene (reference sequence). With 7 bases removed from V and 6 bases from J, the gap between germline ends came to 23 bases. CDR3 DNA: TGTGCCAGCGGACAGGGGAAACCTAGCGGGAGCAATGAGCAGTTCTTC. Protein sequence: CASGQGKPSGSNEQFF.

This clonotype was seen repeatedly, ten times or more. This rearrangement joins TRBV11-2 to TRBJ2-7; the D is unclear. V was clipped by 0 bases and J by 3 bases, with 9 bases between them. The CDR3 has 14 residues. In germline, CDR1 is SGHAT, CDR2 FQNNGV. In DNA, the CDR3 is TGTGCCAGCAGCTTAGAAGCAGCCAACTACGAGCAGTACTTC. Translation gives CASSLEAANYEQYF.

This clonotype appeared a few times. This sequence joins TRBV5-6 and TRBJ2-3; perhaps D is TRBD1 or TRBD2 (5 bases each). The length of the CDR3 is 17 residues. Germline-derived CDR1 and CDR2 are SGHDT and YYEEEE. V lost 9 bases and J lost 2, with 25 bases in between. In nucleotides, the CDR3 is TGTGCCATGGGCTCCGGCAGGGTTTGGGGGTACACAGATACGCAGTATTTT. This sequence encodes CAMGSGRVWGYTDTQYF.

This clonotype was observed many times. This chain joins TRBV18 and TRBJ1-6, with D unresolved. Per germline, CDR1 KGHSH and CDR2 LQKENI. This CDR3 region has 12 residues. The V and J ends lost 0 bases and 9 bases respectively, with 3 bases between them. The CDR3, as DNA: TGTGCCAGCTCACCACCGGGTTCACCCCTCCACTTT. It encodes CASSPPGSPLHF.

This clonotype was found many times. V usage is TRBV21-1 and J usage is TRBJ2-7; whether TRBD1, the table's D call, matches the DNA was not checked. TRBV21-1 is shown as a pseudogene. The CDR3 covers 14 residues. CDR3 sequence: CASSKARRDNEQYF. In nucleotides, the CDR3 is TGTGCCAGCAGCAAAGCAAGGAGGGACAACGAGCAGTACTTC.

This clonotype was picked up many times. At one end, the junction sequence differs from germline, possibly due to a read error. The rearrangement joins TRBV19 to TRBJ2-2; D is possibly TRBD1 (5 bases). This CDR3 is built from 15 residues. CDR1 and CDR2 (germline): LNHDA, SQIVND (reference sequence). CDR3 DNA: TGTGCCAGTAGTTTAGAAGGACAGAACACCGGGGAGCTGTTTTTT. The encoded protein is CASSLEGQNTGELFF.

This clonotype was picked up many times. The chain carries TRBV28 and TRBJ1-2; D may be TRBD1 (5 bases). CDR1 MDHEN and CDR2 SYDVKM come from the germline V gene. V was clipped by 6 bases and J by 4 bases, with 18 bases between them. CDR3 length: 15 amino acids. The CDR3 DNA follows: TGTGCCAGCAGCCCCGCGCAGACAGACCTCTATGGCTACACCTTC. Amino acid sequence: CASSPAQTDLYGYTF.

The sample holds many counts of this clonotype. The rearrangement uses TRBV10-2 and TRBJ2-1; tentatively, D is TRBD2 (6 bases). CDR3 length equals 16 residues. The germline CDR1 and CDR2 sequences are WSHSY and SAAADI. V lost 0 bases and J lost 0, with 9 bases in between. The CDR3, as DNA: TGCGCCAGCAGTGAGTCCGGCGGGGCCTCCTACAATGAGCAGTTCTTC. This codes for CASSESGGASYNEQFF.

This clonotype is judged medium-sized. This chain connects TRBV12-3 or TRBV12-4 to TRBJ1-2; D may be TRBD1 (5 bases). CDR3 length: 15 amino acids. Trimming removed 0 bases from V and 4 bases from J, with 12 bases in between. The CDR3 DNA reads as TGTGCCAGCAGTTTAGCGGGGCAGGTGACCTATGGCTACACCTTC. Protein sequence: CASSLAGQVTYGYTF.

This clonotype rates as medium-sized. This chain links TRBV5-5 with TRBJ1-2; possible D gene TRBD1, 5 bases. Germline loops: CDR1 SGHKS, CDR2 YYEKEE (reference sequence). The ends were cut back, 6 bases at V and 3 bases at J, with 12 bases in the middle. The CDR3 is made up of 13 amino acids. The CDR3 here is CASTQGVDYGYTF. For the CDR3, the DNA is TGTGCCAGCACCCAAGGGGTTGACTATGGCTACACCTTC.

This clonotype has at least ten counts. This chain uses TRBV5-5 with TRBJ1-1, with TRBD1 as a possible D gene (5 bases). CDR1 and CDR2 from the germline V gene are SGHKS and YYEKEE (reference sequence). Trimming cost V 4 bases and J 7 bases, with 8 bases left between them. The CDR3 extends over 11 amino acids. In DNA, the CDR3 is TGTGCCAGCAGCCTGGGGGTTGAAGCTTTCTTT. Amino acids: CASSLGVEAFF.

The table lists this clonotype with a few counts. This chain joins TRBV23-1 and TRBJ1-1; the D is unclear. Being an ORF, TRBV23-1 has a function that is uncertain. Trimming removed 1 base at V and 13 bases at J, with 22 bases between. This CDR3 is built from 15 residues. The CDR3 DNA reads TGCGCCAGCAGTCAATATCCTAGGATCCGGATGCATTTTTTCTTT. Its protein product is CASSQYPRIRMHFFF.

In this sample, this clonotype turned up many times. CDR3 residues: CASSLAIGWGKNIQYF. CDR3 in DNA: TGTGCCAGCAGCTTAGCTATAGGGTGGGGCAAAAACATTCAGTACTTC. This chain joins TRBV7-2 and TRBJ2-4; no reliable D call. V shed 0 bases and J shed 3 bases, with 12 bases lying between them. Germline loops: CDR1 SGHTA, CDR2 FQGNSA. The CDR3 totals 16 residues.